Sequencing of this T cell receptor beta chain was carried out in a study of shared clonotypes between healthy human individuals. Germline V gene sequence: CDR1 ENHRY, CDR2 SYGVKD. V was pared by 4 bases and J by 7 bases, with 2 bases of the junction left unmatched. The CDR3 length is 15 residues. About this clone: Its antigen is unknown.

Produced via immunoSEQ multiplex PCR; TCRdb's table is partial and in-frame only. The table has millions of clones, roughly 91% seen once; the top ten hold roughly 1.7%. Study outcomes and limitations: Clonotypes that were shared across four donors made up around 4.6% of naive CD4 clonotypes. Sequencing depth was expected to influence donor clonotype sharing.

CD8 cells classed as naive were CD45RO-negative and positively selected for CCR7, excluding terminally differentiated effector memory CD45RA+ cells. The donors were all Caucasian adults (living in Nashville, Tennessee). The chain joins TRBV10-3 to TRBJ2-2; 14 positions match TRBD2. The sample was naive CD8+ T cells from PBMCs. The clonotype originates from a man in his late teens or twenties in good health. Some clones in this sample may be carry-over from other donors' samples. The CDR3 nucleotides read TGTGCCATCAGTGCGGGACTAGCGGGAGACGGGGAGCTGTTTTTT. This sequence encodes CAISAGLAGDGELFF.